One sample yielded the 21 T cell receptor beta chains listed below, sequenced in a study of blood T cell repertoires in COVID-19. The assay was immunoSEQ multiplex PCR, and TCRdb's table has in-frame clones only and misses some. The data show around 360,000 clones, with about 87% seen just once and more than 9% held by the top ten. The specimen sequenced was peripheral blood. These receptors came from a woman aged 25 to 45 with COVID-19, enrolled during active disease.

The chain links TRBV30 to TRBJ2-3, with 8 bases identical to TRBD2. The CDR3 loop spans 14 amino acids. V lost 2 bases to trimming and J lost 4 bases; unmatched junction nucleotides: 5. Germline CDR1 reads GTSNPN; CDR2 reads SVGIG (reference sequence). CDR3 protein: CAWSPSGLADTQYF. The CDR3 DNA reads as TGTGCCTGGAGTCCCTCGGGACTAGCAGATACGCAGTATTTT.

The J gene is TRBJ2-1, the V gene TRBV7-3, with TRBD1 as a possible D gene (5 bases). V was trimmed by 5 bases and J by 7 bases, leaving 21 bases between them. Germline values: CDR1 SGHTA, CDR2 FQGTGA. The CDR3 covers 16 residues. CDR3 sequence reads: CASSPSAQASRNEQFF. In nucleotides, the CDR3 is TGTGCCAGCAGCCCCTCGGCACAGGCGAGTAGGAATGAGCAGTTCTTC.

This rearrangement joins TRBV4-3 to TRBJ2-4; D may be TRBD2 (5 bases). V was pared by 0 bases and J by 7 bases, with 13 bases between. Germline assignment: CDR1 LGHNA and CDR2 YSLEER. This CDR3 contains 15 residues. DNA of the CDR3: TGCGCCAGCAGCCAAGATAAGGCCGGCGGGAACATTCAGTACTTC. It specifies CASSQDKAGGNIQYF.

This clone turned up a few times. The rearrangement links TRBV29-1 to TRBJ1-1; TRBD1 matches at 8 bases. V trimming: 6 bases; J trimming: 4 bases; junction bases outside the gene matches: 10. The CDR3 spans 14 residues. The germline CDR1 and CDR2 sequences are SQVTM and ANQGSEA. CDR3 sequence (DNA): TGCAGCGTCCTTCCCCAGGGGGCCTGCACTGAAGCTTTCTTT. Protein sequence: CSVLPQGACTEAFF.

The V and J genes are TRBV28 and TRBJ2-7; 10 nucleotides line up with TRBD2. Germline CDR1 reads MDHEN; CDR2 reads SYDVKM. Germline trimming cut 2 bases from V and 5 bases from J; bases unmatched to any gene: 3. The CDR3 has 14 residues. CDR3 residues: CASSLLAGAHEQYF. CDR3 sequence (DNA): TGTGCCAGCAGTTTACTAGCGGGAGCCCACGAGCAGTACTTC. Filled out from reference TRBV28 and TRBJ2-7, the complete variable domain reads DVKVTQSSRYLVKRTGEKVFLECVQDMDHENMFWYRQDPGLGLRLIYFSYDVKMKEKGDIPEGYSVSREKKERFSLILESASTNQTSMYLCASSLLAGAHEQYFGPGTRLTVT.

The chain employs TRBV15 and TRBJ2-5; 12 bases fit TRBD2. This CDR3 has 15 amino acids. The germline gives CDR1 LNHNV, CDR2 YYDKDF (reference sequence). V dropped 5 bases and J dropped 5; count of bases not matched to a gene: 6. The DNA for the CDR3 is TGTGCCACCAGCGTACTAGCGGGAGGAGGGGAGACCCAGTACTTC. It specifies CATSVLAGGGETQYF.

The rearrangement uses TRBV5-8 and TRBJ2-7; D unclear. V lost 7 bases to trimming and J lost 0 bases, with 11 bases between them. This CDR3 is 13 amino acids long. The germline gives CDR1 SGHTS, CDR2 YDEGEE. The CDR3 reads CASPTTSSYEQYF. The CDR3 DNA reads TGTGCCAGCCCCACTACCAGCTCCTACGAGCAGTACTTC. Using reference TRBV5-8 and TRBJ2-7 for the parts outside the CDR3, the full variable domain is EAGVTQSPTHLIKTRGQQATLRCSPISGHTSVYWYQQALGLGLQFLLWYDEGEERNRGNFPPRFSGRQFPNYSSELNVNALELEDSALYLCASPTTSSYEQYFGPGTRLTVT.

In this sample, this clone turned up once. This chain joins TRBV28 and TRBJ1-5; D gene uncertain. V was cut by 3 bases and J by 1 base, with 13 bases left in between. Germline loops: CDR1 MDHEN, CDR2 SYDVKM. The CDR3 contains 16 residues. The CDR3 DNA reads TGTGCCAGCAGTTTCGGGAAGGGTTGGAGCAATCAGCCCCAGCATTTT. Residues: CASSFGKGWSNQPQHF. Full variable domain (rest looked up from reference TRBV28 and TRBJ1-5): DVKVTQSSRYLVKRTGEKVFLECVQDMDHENMFWYRQDPGLGLRLIYFSYDVKMKEKGDIPEGYSVSREKKERFSLILESASTNQTSMYLCASSFGKGWSNQPQHFGDGTRLSIL.

This rearrangement joins TRBV2 to TRBJ2-2, with 10 bases identical to TRBD1. J gave up 7 bases and V 6 bases, and 5 bases lay outside the gene matches. This CDR3 comprises 14 residues. Germline V gene data show CDR1 as SNHLY and CDR2 as FYNNEI. The CDR3 DNA is TGTGCCAGCAGCTTGGACAGGGGGGTCGGGGAGCTGTTTTTT. It encodes CASSLDRGVGELFF.

In its sample, this clone was seen once. CDR3 sequence (DNA): TGTGCCTGGAGTAGGAGGACTAGCGGGGGAGGACGAGATACGCAGTATTTT. As protein: CAWSRRTSGGGRDTQYF. V gene TRBV30 combines with J gene TRBJ2-3; 13 bases line up with TRBD2. Germline CDR1 is GTSNPN and CDR2 is SVGIG (reference sequence). The CDR3 has 17 amino acids. Losses at the gene ends were 2 bases for V and 5 bases for J; bases not matched to a gene: 10.

This sequence joins TRBV18 and TRBJ1-1, with 8 bases identical to TRBD1. Losses at the gene ends were 5 bases for V and 3 bases for J; bases not matched to a gene: 5. The germline CDR1 and CDR2 sequences are KGHSH and LQKENI. The CDR3 length is 14 residues. For the CDR3, the DNA is TGTGCCAGCTCAGAAATGACAGGGGACACTGAAGCTTTCTTT. As protein: CASSEMTGDTEAFF. The variable domain in full, completed from reference TRBV18 and TRBJ1-1, reads NAGVMQNPRHLVRRRGQEARLRCSPMKGHSHVYWYRQLPEEGLKFMVYLQKENIIDESGMPKERFSAEFPKEGPSILRIQQVVRGDSAAYFCASSEMTGDTEAFFGQGTRLTVV.

V is TRBV5-1 and J is TRBJ2-7, with TRBD2 matching over 7 bases. Looked up from germline, CDR1 is SGHRS and CDR2 is YFSETQ. Unmatched junction bases numbered 7, after V lost 1 base and J lost 6 bases. The CDR3 totals 14 residues. CDR3 region: CASSLNLGGSEQYF. CDR3 bases: TGCGCCAGCAGCTTGAATCTCGGGGGGAGCGAGCAGTACTTC.

J is TRBJ1-3 and V is TRBV28; the D is unclear. Trimming removed 5 bases from V and 0 bases from J, with 8 bases in between. This CDR3 is 14 amino acids long. CDR1 is MDHEN, CDR2 SYDVKM, per germline. The CDR3, as DNA: TGTGCCAGCAGTCCCCCGCGCTCTGGAAACACCATATATTTT. Protein product: CASSPPRSGNTIYF.

This chain connects TRBV2 to TRBJ1-1; 7 positions match TRBD1. V lost 2 bases, J lost 0 bases, and 3 bases stayed unmatched. The CDR3 runs to 15 residues. Looked up from germline, CDR1 is SNHLY and CDR2 is FYNNEI. The CDR3 is CASSEPDRVNTEAFF. The CDR3 coding sequence is TGTGCCAGCAGTGAACCCGACAGGGTGAACACTGAAGCTTTCTTT.

The J gene is TRBJ2-1, the V gene TRBV10-3, with 10 bases identical to TRBD1. V was clipped by 4 bases and J by 9 bases; unmatched bases: 3. This CDR3 spans 13 amino acids. Germline V gene sequence: CDR1 ENHRY, CDR2 SYGVKD. The DNA for the CDR3 is TGTGCCATCAGTGGGGGACAGGGGTTTGAGCAGTTCTTC. This gives the protein CAISGGQGFEQFF.

This clone has only one observation. This sequence joins TRBV10-1 and TRBJ2-3; D is ambiguous. The V gene's germline CDR1 is WNHNN and CDR2 SYGVQD (reference sequence). V lost 2 bases to trimming and J lost 5 bases, with 8 bases between them. CDR3 length equals 13 residues. The CDR3 DNA reads TGCGCCAGCAGTGAGCCGACTGGAGATACGCAGTATTTT. Translated, it gives CASSEPTGDTQYF.

The chain has TRBV25-1 and TRBJ2-7, with a tentative D call TRBD2 (6 bases). The CDR3 length is 15 residues. CDR1 and CDR2 from the germline V gene are MGHDK and SYGVNS. Trimming pared 4 bases from V and 2 bases from J, leaving 15 bases between. The CDR3: CASSGGRDLTYEQYF. Written as DNA, the CDR3 is TGTGCCAGCAGTGGAGGGCGGGACTTAACCTACGAGCAGTACTTC.

The chain recombines TRBV28 with TRBJ1-4; D is perhaps TRBD1 (5 bases). Trimming removed 4 bases at V and 0 bases at J, with 9 bases between. Germline V CDR1 and CDR2: MDHEN, SYDVKM. CDR3 length: 15 residues. CDR3 nucleotide sequence: TGTGCCAGCAGTTCTCCGACAGCAACTAATGAAAAACTGTTTTTT. Encoded protein: CASSSPTATNEKLFF.

The V and J genes are TRBV5-4 and TRBJ1-2, with D possibly TRBD1 on 6 matching bases. Germline-derived CDR1 and CDR2 are SGHNT and YYREEE (reference sequence). Trimming shortened V by 4 bases and J by 3 bases, and 13 bases separated the two germline ends. CDR3 length: 14 amino acids. The CDR3 sequence: CASSGQPDDYGYTF. CDR3 DNA sequence: TGTGCCAGCAGCGGACAGCCAGACGACTATGGCTACACCTTC.

CDR3 coding DNA: TGTGCCAGCAGTTACATGACTAGCGGGAGCTATGAGCAGTTCTTC. It yields the protein CASSYMTSGSYEQFF. V gene TRBV28 combines with J gene TRBJ2-1; 12 bases match TRBD2. Germline CDR1 reads MDHEN; CDR2 reads SYDVKM. CDR3 size: 15 residues. The V gene end was trimmed by 4 bases and the J gene end by 8 bases; junction bases not matched to a gene: 6.

The chain joins TRBV4-1 to TRBJ2-3; 9 nucleotides line up with TRBD1. In germline, CDR1 is MGHRA, CDR2 YSYEKL. The CDR3 runs 14 residues. Trimming removed 1 base from V and 10 bases from J; junction bases left unmatched: 6. Here the CDR3 reads CASSQGGQGLAQYF. DNA for the CDR3: TGCGCCAGCAGCCAAGGGGGACAGGGTTTAGCGCAGTATTTT.